The T cell receptor (beta chain) described here comes from a study of T cell repertoires in cytomegalovirus infection (dated by TCRdb to the late 2010s). About the investigation overall: Donor HLA type was relevant to the analysis, because carriage of CMV infection together with the matching HLA type was indicated by public TCR beta signatures.

TCRdb lists the instrument as Illumina HiSeq 1500. The public reads were run again by TCRdb, first through fastp at Q25 and then through MiXCR, and only productive beta chains were kept. Rows matching on CDR3 protein sequence are summarized as one entry with the most common DNA and genes. For this sample the table gives fewer than 550,000 distinct CDR3 sequences, of which about 30% were detected only once. The ten largest clones capture 13% of the sample. What the work shows at the level of the full study, not this receptor alone: The ex vivo response was dominated by HLA-C-restricted CMV-specific TCR beta clonotypes, which also provided the single most frequent clonotype in two of eight donors. In both this cohort and an independent roughly 350-donor cohort, the cumulative frequency of public TCR beta family members distinguished carriers of CMV infection plus the relevant HLA type.

The CDR3 runs 14 amino acids, cysteine and phenylalanine included. The sequence is cut down to CDR3 DNA, 42 bases in frame from base 1. The CDR1 and CDR2 encoded by the germline V gene are SNHLY and FYNNEI. Deletion took 8 bases off V and 3 bases off J, with a span of 17 bases between the germline ends. Points on this clonotype: This clone's antigen is unknown. The input lacks base qualities; no much larger clone sits a single base away.

Sequenced sample: PBMCs. This receptor was obtained from a human donor in good health (CMV status not recorded). Some clones in this sample may be carry-over from other donors' samples. The chain uses TRBV2 and TRBJ2-7; TRBD2 is perhaps the D gene, given 7 matching bases. The DNA is TGTGCCAGCCTGAGGGGAGGGGGTTACTACGAGCAGTACTTC. This codes for CASLRGGGYYEQYF. When the CDR3 is completed using the reference TRBV2 and TRBJ2-7 genes on either side, the full variable domain is EPEVTQTPSHQVTQMGQEVILRCVPISNHLYFYWYRQILGQKVEFLVSFYNNEISEKSEIFDDQFSVERPDGSNFTLKIRSTKLEDSAMYFCASLRGGGYYEQYFGPGTRLTVT.